This T cell receptor (beta chain) was found in a study of T cell changes during pregnancy in multiple sclerosis. This table comes from immunoSEQ multiplex PCR, and its TCRdb copy is limited to in-frame clones, with some not included. Altogether tens of thousands of clones are present, 85% to 95% being singletons, with the ten largest covering around 0.58%. The germline CDR1 and CDR2 sequences are SGDLS and YYNGEE. The CDR3 extends over 14 amino acids. The trim removed 7 bases at V and 6 bases at J, leaving 10 bases unmatched. Sequenced here: CD4+ T cells from peripheral blood mononuclear cells, sampled in the third trimester of pregnancy. The rearrangement links TRBV9 to TRBJ2-1; 7 positions agree with TRBD2. The clonotype comes from a female donor with multiple sclerosis, enrolled in a pregnancy study. In DNA form, the CDR3 reads TGTGCCAGCGGGCGGGGGACTTTTCCCAATGAGCAGTTCTTC. It codes for CASGRGTFPNEQFF.